This T cell receptor (beta chain) was obtained from a study of T cells expressing NK-cell markers. Study overall: According to the study, TCR beta repertoires originated from sorted CD3+CD56+NKG2C+, CD3+CD56+NKG2C- and CD3+CD56-NKG2C+ T cells. Study-level findings and limits: Unclear, still, was the HCMV specificity of the expanded NKG2C+ T cell clones. A range of about 1.0-7.0% of CD8+ T cells consisted of dominant NKG2C+ clonotypes in several donors.

The CDR3 runs to 14 residues. Germline CDR1 is MDHEN and CDR2 is SYDVKM. Points on this clonotype: Its target is unknown.

What made the TCR beta cDNA was 5'RACE template switching with UMIs. TCRdb reprocessed the 5' RACE reads, keeping one entry per CDR3 protein, no DNA. The sample's table shows about 450,000 distinct CDR3 sequences. The sequencing input was blood T cells: a sorted CD56 or NKG2C T cell subset, CD4+ or CD8+ T cells, or bulk PBMC T cells (not recorded which). This TCR was recovered from a woman aged 18 to 69 in good health. The gene calls are TRBV28 and TRBJ2-2. CDR3 region: CASSLPKHSGELFF.